Listed here are 11 T cell receptor beta chains from one sample, sequenced in a study of T cells of healthy individuals. From the 5' RACE reads, TCRdb called clonotypes with MiXCR, one entry per CDR3 protein. Here the sample spans about 53,000 distinct CDR3 sequences, 14% to 15% being singletons. These receptors all come from a human donor in good health.

In its sample, this clonotype was seen a few times. The V gene is TRBV7-9, the J gene TRBJ2-3, with 7 bases that match TRBD2. This CDR3 has 15 amino acids. Germline loops: CDR1 SEHNR, CDR2 FQNEAQ (reference sequence). V gave up 5 bases and J gave up 1 base; unmatched junction bases: 6. In DNA, the CDR3 is TGTGCCAGCAGCGGTCAGCGGGACGGCACAGATACGCAGTATTTT. It codes for CASSGQRDGTDTQYF.

The chain links TRBV7-9 to TRBJ2-2; 9 bases map to TRBD2. The V and J ends lost 5 bases and 0 bases, in that order; junction bases with no gene match: 4. Per germline, CDR1 SEHNR and CDR2 FQNEAQ (reference sequence). The CDR3 contains 16 residues. This CDR3 is CASSNGLASNTGELFF. The CDR3, as DNA: TGTGCCAGCAGCAACGGACTAGCGTCGAACACCGGGGAGCTGTTTTTT.

The DNA of the CDR3 is TGTGCCAGCAGTCCGACAGGGTTGGATCATGAAAAACTGTTTTTT. Its translation: CASSPTGLDHEKLFF. The rearrangement links TRBV28 to TRBJ1-4, with 7 bases lining up with TRBD1. The V gene's germline CDR1 is MDHEN and CDR2 SYDVKM. The CDR3 spans 15 residues. Unmatched junction bases numbered 9, after V lost 5 bases and J lost 6 bases.

The sample holds many counts of this clonotype. V gene TRBV6-1 combines with J gene TRBJ2-7, with D uncertain. V was trimmed by 1 base and J by 7 bases, leaving 14 bases between them. Germline CDR1 reads MNHNS; CDR2 reads SASEGT. The CDR3 contains 14 residues. The CDR3 DNA sequence: TGTGCCAGCAGTGAAGAGTCTAGATCGAAGGAGCAGTACTTC. Translating it yields CASSEESRSKEQYF.

In its sample, this clonotype was seen many times. The chain carries TRBV29-1 and TRBJ2-7; a possible D gene is TRBD2 (6 bases). There are 12 residues in the CDR3. CDR1 is SQVTM, CDR2 ANQGSEA, per germline. Trimming left V 4 bases short and J 6 bases short, with 13 bases between. The CDR3 bases are TGCAGCGTTGGCGGGGCCGCATCCGAGCAGTACTTC. This translates into CSVGGAASEQYF.

The chain employs TRBV6-5 and TRBJ1-1; D gene unclear. V lost 6 bases and J 5 bases, leaving 16 bases between the germline ends. CDR1 is MNHEY and CDR2 is SVGAGI in the germline V gene. This CDR3 has 14 amino acids. Written as DNA, the CDR3 is TGTGCCAGCAGCCTAAATAGGATCGGTACTGAAGCTTTCTTT. It codes for CASSLNRIGTEAFF.

This clonotype was counted at least ten times. The rearrangement links TRBV24-1 to TRBJ2-3; TRBD1 matches at 10 bases. J was trimmed by 5 bases and V by 4 bases; bases with no gene match: 8. Germline loops: CDR1 KGHDR, CDR2 SFDVKD. The CDR3 is 16 residues long. The CDR3 DNA reads as TGTGCCACCAGTGAAAAGGGACAGGGGTTCGGAGATACGCAGTATTTT. The encoded protein is CATSEKGQGFGDTQYF.

There are many counts of this clonotype. V usage is TRBV27 and J usage is TRBJ1-5, with 9 bases fitting TRBD1. The CDR3 loop spans 15 amino acids. Germline CDR1 reads MNHEY; CDR2 reads SMNVEV (reference sequence). The J segment lost 3 bases and the V segment lost 6 bases, leaving 6 bases of the junction unmatched. CDR3 DNA: TGTGCCAGCAGCTCTGGACAGGGGCACAATCAGCCCCAGCATTTT. Translated, it gives CASSSGQGHNQPQHF.

This clonotype was recorded many times. The rearrangement joins TRBV30 to TRBJ1-3, with D unresolved. This CDR3 has 14 residues. Germline assignment: CDR1 GTSNPN and CDR2 SVGIG (reference sequence). The germline V and J ends were trimmed by 7 bases and 0 bases, with 13 bases remaining between them. CDR3 amino acids: CASPGYNSGNTIYF. The CDR3 region has the DNA TGTGCCTCCCCGGGATACAACTCTGGAAACACCATATATTTT.

CDR3 sequence reads: CASSLERTDTQYF. CDR3 in DNA: TGTGCCAGCAGTTTAGAACGCACAGATACGCAGTATTTT. This rearrangement joins TRBV28 to TRBJ2-3, with D hard to call. V was cut by 2 bases and J by 1 base, with 4 bases left in between. Germline assignment: CDR1 MDHEN and CDR2 SYDVKM. This CDR3 is built from 13 residues.

This clonotype was found a few times. V usage is TRBV19 and J usage is TRBJ2-3, with a tentative D call TRBD1 (5 bases). Per germline, CDR1 LNHDA and CDR2 SQIVND (reference sequence). Trimming removed 5 bases from V and 3 bases from J, with 6 bases in between. The CDR3 sequence is 12 residues long. CDR3 DNA sequence: TGTGCCAGTAGTGCAGGGACAGATACGCAGTATTTT. As protein: CASSAGTDTQYF. Variable domain in full (rest from reference TRBV19 and TRBJ2-3): DGGITQSPKYLFRKEGQNVTLSCEQNLNHDAMYWYRQDPGQGLRLIYYSQIVNDFQKGDIAEGYSVSREKKESFPLTVTSAQKNPTAFYLCASSAGTDTQYFGPGTRLTVL.